A single sample is the source of the 25 T cell receptor beta chains below, sequenced in a study of OX40 agonist ivuxolimab in advanced cancers. Method: immunoSEQ multiplex PCR; TCRdb's copy keeps in-frame clones and lacks some. This sample has more than 70,000 clones, with approximately 90% found just once. The sequences come from CD4+ or CD8+ T cells sorted from blood, collected in a trial of the OX40 agonist ivuxolimab. These receptors all come from an adult with an advanced solid tumor such as melanoma, head and neck, liver or kidney cancer.

Points on this clone: One junction end does not reproduce the germline sequence, and a read error may be involved. The rearrangement links TRBV28 to TRBJ2-4, with 9 bases matching TRBD1. The CDR3 contains 20 residues. Germline CDR1 reads MDHEN; CDR2 reads SYDVKM. CDR3 DNA sequence: TGTGCCAGCAGCTTATCCTATTTCGGACCGGGACAGGGTTCCAAAAACATTCAGTACTTC. As protein: CASSLSYFGPGQGSKNIQYF.

The V gene is TRBV10-3, the J gene TRBJ2-1; a weak D match, TRBD2 (6 bases). The germline CDR1 and CDR2 sequences are ENHRY and SYGVKD. The ends were cut back, 6 bases at V and 7 bases at J, with 10 bases in the middle. The CDR3 is 12 amino acids. CDR3: CAISRLENEQFF. CDR3 nucleotide sequence: TGTGCCATCAGCCGACTAGAGAATGAGCAGTTCTTC.

V usage is TRBV11-2 and J usage is TRBJ2-1; 8 positions agree with TRBD1. The CDR3 is 12 amino acids. Losses at the gene ends were 2 bases for V and 13 bases for J; bases not matched to a gene: 4. CDR1 is SGHAT, CDR2 FQNNGV, per germline. CDR3 loop: CASSLTRGPQFF. CDR3 DNA: TGTGCCAGCAGCTTAACCAGGGGGCCACAGTTCTTC.

This chain uses TRBV11-2 with TRBJ1-3, with D possibly being TRBD1 (5 bases). V was cut by 1 base and J by 1 base, with 11 bases left in between. The CDR3 is 16 residues long. Germline assignment: CDR1 SGHAT and CDR2 FQNNGV. The CDR3 loop is CASSLVKGRSGNTIYF. CDR3 coding DNA: TGTGCCAGCAGCTTAGTAAAGGGACGGTCTGGAAACACCATATATTTT. Supplemented by reference TRBV11-2 and TRBJ1-3, the full variable domain reads EAGVAQSPRYKIIEKRQSVAFWCNPISGHATLYWYQQILGQGPKLLIQFQNNGVVDDSQLPKDRFSAERLKGVDSTLKIQPAKLEDSAVYLCASSLVKGRSGNTIYFGEGSWLTVV.

The chain is built from TRBV27 and TRBJ2-1; 9 nucleotides line up with TRBD2. Trimming took 7 bases from V and 5 from J; bases not matched to a gene: 6. Germline V lookup: CDR1 MNHEY, CDR2 SMNVEV (reference sequence). The CDR3 covers 14 residues. Here the CDR3 reads CASKTGLANNEQFF. The CDR3 DNA reads as TGTGCCAGCAAGACGGGACTAGCAAACAATGAGCAGTTCTTC.

The CDR3 region has the DNA TGTGCCAGCAGCTCTCTCTCGGGCGGGGAGCTGTTTTTT. It encodes CASSSLSGGELFF. The chain recombines TRBV7-3 with TRBJ2-2; D not resolved. V lost 4 bases, J lost 7 bases, and 10 bases lay in between. The CDR3 sequence is 13 residues long. Germline V CDR1 and CDR2: SGHTA, FQGTGA.

This sequence joins TRBV7-2 and TRBJ1-2; 7 nucleotides line up with TRBD1. Unmatched junction bases numbered 10, after V lost 11 bases and J lost 7 bases. Germline lookup yields CDR1 SGHTA and CDR2 FQGNSA. The CDR3 length is 12 residues. Here the CDR3 reads CAVRGTDCGYTF. The CDR3 coding sequence is TGTGCCGTTCGAGGGACAGACTGTGGCTACACCTTC.

This clone was recorded a few times. The rearrangement joins TRBV2 to TRBJ1-2, with D possibly being TRBD1 (5 bases). The V and J ends lost 8 bases and 5 bases respectively, with 15 bases between them. Germline V gene sequence: CDR1 SNHLY, CDR2 FYNNEI. This CDR3 has 13 residues. The CDR3 reads CASGGGRQYGYTF. CDR3 bases: TGTGCCAGCGGCGGGGGACGTCAGTATGGCTACACCTTC.

The V and J genes are TRBV27 and TRBJ2-1; TRBD2 matches at 11 bases. The CDR3 loop spans 18 amino acids. V shed 5 bases, J shed 2 bases, and the junction held 11 bases outside the gene matches. The germline CDR1 and CDR2 sequences are MNHEY and SMNVEV (reference sequence). CDR3 sequence: CASSPRQLAGVTYNEQFF. The CDR3 DNA follows: TGTGCCAGCAGTCCCCGCCAACTAGCGGGAGTTACCTACAATGAGCAGTTCTTC.

This chain joins TRBV28 and TRBJ1-2; D ambiguous. V lost 1 base to trimming and J lost 2 bases, with 26 bases between them. The CDR3 has 20 amino acids. In germline, CDR1 is MDHEN, CDR2 SYDVKM. DNA for the CDR3: TGTGCCAGCAGTTTATTTACCTCGGGCAGGATCACGAAAAGGAACTATGGCTACACCTTC. Translating gives CASSLFTSGRITKRNYGYTF.

This clone has only a few counts. The chain recombines TRBV7-3 with TRBJ2-1, with 13 bases that match TRBD2. This CDR3 comprises 15 residues. Germline CDR1 SGHTA, CDR2 FQGTGA. The V gene end was trimmed by 5 bases and the J gene end by 6 bases; junction bases not matched to a gene: 4. The CDR3 DNA reads as TGTGCCAGCAGCCCTACTAGCGGGAGGGCCAATGAGCAGTTCTTC. As protein: CASSPTSGRANEQFF.

The V gene is TRBV4-2, the J gene TRBJ2-2, with 10 bases matching TRBD1. The germline V gene has CDR1 LGHNA and CDR2 YNFKEQ. V shed 1 base, J shed 5 bases, and the junction held 1 base outside the gene matches. This CDR3 comprises 15 residues. CDR3 DNA sequence: TGTGCCAGCAGCCAAGGGACAGGGGGGACCGGGGAGCTGTTTTTT. Its translation is CASSQGTGGTGELFF.

This clone was recorded a few times. J is TRBJ2-7 and V is TRBV7-2; no reliable D call. Germline V CDR1 and CDR2: SGHTA, FQGNSA. This CDR3 comprises 11 residues. The V and J ends lost 5 bases and 2 bases respectively, with 4 bases between them. CDR3 sequence reads: CASSPAYEQYF. The CDR3 DNA reads as TGTGCCAGCAGCCCCGCCTACGAGCAGTACTTC.

The chain links TRBV6-6 to TRBJ2-7; a weak D match, TRBD1 (7 bases). Trimming stripped 4 bases from V and 1 base from J, with 17 bases between. The germline gives CDR1 MNHNY, CDR2 SVGAGI (reference sequence). This CDR3 comprises 16 residues. CDR3 sequence (DNA): TGTGCCAGCAGTTCCGGACCGCAGGGGGGATCCTACGAGCAGTACTTC. Protein: CASSSGPQGGSYEQYF.

V and J are TRBV4-3 and TRBJ1-5; TRBD1 matches at 7 bases. This CDR3 contains 15 residues. J gave up 7 bases and V 4 bases, and 10 bases lay outside the gene matches. The germline CDR1 and CDR2 sequences are LGHNA and YSLEER. As DNA, the CDR3 is TGCGCCAGCAGCCGTGACCGACAGGGTGACCAGCCCCAGCATTTT. Protein sequence: CASSRDRQGDQPQHF.

The V gene is TRBV29-1, the J gene TRBJ2-5; D remains unclear. Trimming pared 5 bases from V and 5 bases from J, leaving 12 bases between. Germline V CDR1 and CDR2: SQVTM, ANQGSEA. The CDR3 spans 12 residues. CDR3 sequence reads: CSVSLYRETQYF. CDR3 nucleotides: TGCAGCGTTAGCCTTTATAGGGAGACCCAGTACTTC. Looking up the rest from reference TRBV29-1 and TRBJ2-5 gives the full variable domain: SAVISQKPSRDICQRGTSLTIQCQVDSQVTMMFWYRQQPGQSLTLIATANQGSEATYESGFVIDKFPISRPNLTFSTLTVSNMSPEDSSIYLCSVSLYRETQYFGPGTRLLVL.

This clone was recorded once. The rearrangement links TRBV5-5 to TRBJ2-1; D remains unclear. The CDR3 spans 14 residues. V was clipped by 1 base and J by 4 bases, with 9 bases between them. Germline CDR1 and CDR2: SGHKS and YYEKEE (reference sequence). The DNA of the CDR3 is TGTGCCAGCAGCTTGATGGCTGGGTACAATGAGCAGTTCTTC. Residues: CASSLMAGYNEQFF.

V and J are TRBV6-1 and TRBJ1-3, with D perhaps TRBD1 (6 bases). V was trimmed by 2 bases and J by 8 bases, leaving 16 bases between them. Germline V gene lookup returns CDR1 MNHNS and CDR2 SASEGT. CDR3 length: 15 amino acids. Here the CDR3 reads CASSEIGGAVDTIYF. The DNA of the CDR3 is TGTGCCAGCAGTGAAATTGGGGGGGCGGTGGACACCATATATTTT.

The rearrangement links TRBV18 to TRBJ1-5; D call uncertain. CDR1 is KGHSH, CDR2 LQKENI, per germline. The CDR3 length is 14 residues. V lost 3 bases and J lost 0, with 6 bases in between. Here the CDR3 reads CASSPVDSNQPQHF. The CDR3 DNA reads as TGTGCCAGCTCACCTGTCGATAGCAATCAGCCCCAGCATTTT.

The rearrangement links TRBV27 to TRBJ1-2, with a weak D call TRBD1 (6 bases). Germline V gene sequence: CDR1 MNHEY, CDR2 SMNVEV (reference sequence). The CDR3 is made up of 15 amino acids. V lost 4 bases, J lost 2 bases, and 14 bases lay in between. The CDR3 nucleotides are TGTGCCAGCAGTTCTTTGGGGGCCCTAAACTATGGCTACACCTTC. The encoded protein is CASSSLGALNYGYTF.

The gene calls are TRBV9 and TRBJ2-3; D is possibly TRBD2 (6 bases). Germline lookup yields CDR1 SGDLS and CDR2 YYNGEE. V gave up 1 base and J gave up 0 bases, with 12 bases separating them. The length of the CDR3 is 16 residues. CDR3: CASSVSAGTSTDTQYF. The CDR3 coding sequence is TGTGCCAGCAGCGTATCCGCCGGGACTAGCACAGATACGCAGTATTTT. The variable domain in full, with the rest retrieved from reference TRBV9 and TRBJ2-3, is DSGVTQTPKHLITATGQRVTLRCSPRSGDLSVYWYQQSLDQGLQFLIQYYNGEERAKGNILERFSAQQFPDLHSELNLSSLELGDSALYFCASSVSAGTSTDTQYFGPGTRLTVL.

The J gene is TRBJ2-7, the V gene TRBV10-3, with D tentatively TRBD1 or TRBD2 (5 bases each). Trimming removed 2 bases at V and 2 bases at J, with 7 bases between. The CDR3 has 13 residues. CDR1 is ENHRY, CDR2 SYGVKD, per germline. CDR3 in DNA: TGTGCCATCAGTGAGCCGGGACCCTACGAGCAGTACTTC. This codes for CAISEPGPYEQYF.

The V and J genes are TRBV5-1 and TRBJ2-3; possible D gene TRBD2, 7 bases. V lost 3 bases to trimming and J lost 1 base, with 18 bases between them. Looked up from germline, CDR1 is SGHRS and CDR2 is YFSETQ. The CDR3 loop spans 17 amino acids. CDR3 coding DNA: TGCGCCAGCAGCTCTGGGGCCGGGGGGCCCGGCACAGATACGCAGTATTTT. The encoded protein is CASSSGAGGPGTDTQYF.

This chain joins TRBV7-9 and TRBJ2-7, with 13 bases identical to TRBD2. The CDR3 covers 19 residues. J gave up 3 bases and V 5 bases, and 16 bases lay outside the gene matches. The germline V gene has CDR1 SEHNR and CDR2 FQNEAQ (reference sequence). The CDR3 reads CASSRAGSGLAGQNYEQYF. The CDR3 DNA sequence: TGTGCCAGCAGCCGGGCCGGATCGGGACTAGCGGGACAAAACTACGAGCAGTACTTC.

This clone appeared a single time. Written as DNA, the CDR3 is TGTGCCAGCAGCGTAGGCCATCTCTCCTACAATGAGCAGTTCTTC. This sequence encodes CASSVGHLSYNEQFF. The chain combines TRBV9 with TRBJ2-1; D call uncertain. The V gene's germline CDR1 is SGDLS and CDR2 YYNGEE. Trimming removed 0 bases from V and 0 bases from J, with 7 bases in between. The CDR3 is made up of 15 amino acids.